This entry describes one T cell receptor beta chain. The protocol was immunoSEQ multiplex PCR, while the TCRdb copy is restricted to in-frame clones and leaves out a portion. The repertoire consists of some 200,000 clones, with approximately 83% occurring once and the leading ten covering nearly 5%. Individuals in the exposed group had encountered a COVID-19 case within 2 weeks preceding study entry. These data belong to a study of blood T cell repertoires in COVID-19. For the study at large: The origin of the acute and convalescent COVID-19 samples was the United States, Italy and Spain.

Germline assignment: CDR1 MNHNY and CDR2 SVGAGI (reference sequence). The CDR3 is 13 amino acids. Trimming took 8 bases from V and 2 from J, leaving 12 bases between them. The source material was PBMCs or T cells enriched from blood (not recorded which). This rearrangement joins TRBV6-6 to TRBJ1-1; D is undetermined. The TCR originated in a woman between 50 and 59 years old who had been exposed to COVID-19. CDR3 in amino acids: CASGDGLNTEAFF. The CDR3 region has the DNA TGTGCCAGCGGAGACGGATTAAACACTGAAGCTTTCTTT.